These 22 T cell receptor beta chains were all obtained from the same sample, sequenced in a study of blood T cells in healthy people across ages. With a J-beta primer mix and a sample-barcoded 5' primer, a second PCR ran roughly 6 to 12 cycles. One entry per CDR3 protein results from TCRdb running MiXCR on the 5' RACE reads. The data contain just under 900,000 distinct CDR3 sequences, less than 35% of them singletons. The sequencing sample was made of blood. The receptors derive from a woman aged 80 or over in good health.

At least ten counts were recorded for this clonotype. The J gene is TRBJ2-1, the V gene TRBV10-1; TRBD1 might be the D (6 bases). The CDR3 totals 16 residues. Germline V CDR1 and CDR2: WNHNN, SYGVQD (reference sequence). V lost 0 bases, J lost 4 bases, and 13 bases lay in between. The CDR3 bases are TGCGCCAGCAGTGAGTCGCGGACAGACCTATACAATGAGCAGTTCTTC. Its protein is CASSESRTDLYNEQFF.

Regarding this clonotype: A clone one base away is much larger, so this may be a read error. V is TRBV20-1 and J is TRBJ2-7; 11 nucleotides align to TRBD2. Germline-derived CDR1 and CDR2 are DFQATT and SNEGSKA (reference sequence). The CDR3 sequence is 17 residues long. For the CDR3, the DNA is TGCAGTGCTAGGCTAGCGGGGGGCTATTTCTTCTCCTACGAGCAGCACTTC. This encodes CSARLAGGYFFSYEQHF.

This clonotype was found a few times. The chain is built from TRBV6-1 and TRBJ1-2, with TRBD1 matching over 11 bases. The CDR3 contains 17 residues. Losses at the gene ends were 6 bases for V and 4 bases for J; bases not matched to a gene: 13. Germline CDR1 is MNHNS and CDR2 is SASEGT. Written as DNA, the CDR3 is TGTGCCAGCAGCCCCCCGGACAGGGGGCACACAAGCTATGGCTACACCTTC. It yields the protein CASSPPDRGHTSYGYTF.

As concerns this clonotype: Being one base from a much bigger clone, this may be a read error. V gene TRBV3-1 combines with J gene TRBJ2-4; tentative D call: TRBD1 (5 bases). The germline V and J ends were trimmed by 0 bases and 2 bases, with 14 bases remaining between them. The germline V gene encodes CDR1 LGHDT and CDR2 YNNKEL (reference sequence). This CDR3 is built from 17 residues. CDR3 sequence (DNA): TGTGCCAGCAGCCAAGAGGTTCTAGTGGGGCCCAAAAACATTCAGTACTTC. Translated: CASSQEVLVGPKNIQYF.

In regard to this clonotype: This clone may be a read error of a much larger clone one base away. This CDR3 reads CASSADGGDRFYEQYF. The CDR3 DNA follows: TGTGCCAGCAGTGCTGACGGGGGGGACCGCTTTTACGAGCAGTACTTC. The chain employs TRBV27 and TRBJ2-7; the match to TRBD2 covers 8 bases. Germline V CDR1 and CDR2: MNHEY, SMNVEV (reference sequence). Trimming at V came to 5 bases and at J to 4 bases, leaving 13 bases not matched to a gene. The CDR3 sequence is 16 residues long.

DNA of the CDR3: TGTGCCAGCAGCCCCTCGGCCGGGACTAATGGCTACACCTTC. It translates to CASSPSAGTNGYTF. The J gene is TRBJ1-2, the V gene TRBV7-2, with D perhaps matching TRBD1 (5 bases). Germline values: CDR1 SGHTA, CDR2 FQGNSA. This CDR3 spans 14 amino acids. V lost 5 bases and J lost 6, with 16 bases in between.

Many counts were recorded for this clonotype. The chain uses TRBV12-3 or TRBV12-4 and TRBJ2-3, with D perhaps matching TRBD2 (6 bases). V dropped 8 bases and J dropped 4 bases, with 13 bases sitting between them. The CDR3 runs 13 residues. CDR3 bases: TGTGCCAGCCAGGCGCGGGGCGCAGATACGCAGTATTTT. It specifies CASQARGADTQYF.

Comments on this clonotype: This may be a read error: a much more frequent sequence differs by one nucleotide. The chain recombines TRBV4-2 with TRBJ2-4; D is undetermined. The CDR3 sequence is 15 residues long. From germline, CDR1 is LGHNA and CDR2 YNFKEQ. The CDR3 nucleotides read TGTACCAGCAGCCAAGTGGGTGATGCCAAAAACATTCAGTACTTC. Its translation: CTSSQVGDAKNIQYF.

About this clonotype itself: A much larger clonotype is one base distant, so this may be a read error. The chain is built from TRBV20-1 and TRBJ2-1; possible D gene TRBD2, 6 bases. V shed 3 bases and J shed 7 bases, with 16 bases lying between them. Germline lookup yields CDR1 DFQATT and CDR2 SNEGSKA (reference sequence). The CDR3 spans 14 residues. The CDR3 nucleotides are TGCAGTGCTAGCGCGGGGCGGAAGCCAAATGAGCAGTTCTTC. It specifies CSASAGRKPNEQFF.

This clonotype was recorded at least ten times. V gene TRBV7-2 combines with J gene TRBJ2-3; TRBD1 might be the D (6 bases). The CDR3 is made up of 14 amino acids. Germline V gives CDR1 SGHTA, CDR2 FQGNSA. The V end was cut by 7 bases, the J end by 3 bases, with 14 bases between. The CDR3 coding sequence is TGTGCCAGCACCCCTACCAGGGGTACAGATACGCAGTATTTT. Translation: CASTPTRGTDTQYF.

The rearrangement links TRBV4-3 to TRBJ1-6; D unresolved. This CDR3 is built from 13 residues. Looked up from germline, CDR1 is LGHNA and CDR2 is YSLEER. The V gene lost 4 bases and the J gene lost 5 bases, with 6 bases spanning the gap. The CDR3 reads CASSRVHNSPLHF. The CDR3 DNA reads as TGCGCCAGCAGCCGCGTCCATAATTCACCCCTCCACTTT.

Concerning this clonotype itself: It may be a read error: a sequence one base away is much more abundant. The chain is built from TRBV20-1 and TRBJ2-5; 9 nucleotides match TRBD1. CDR1 and CDR2 (germline): DFQATT, SNEGSKA (reference sequence). This CDR3 comprises 13 residues. Here the CDR3 DNA reads TGCAGTGCTGTTGGGACAGGGCAAGAGCCCCAGTACTTC. It codes for CSAVGTGQEPQYF.

This clonotype was seen many times. The chain combines TRBV20-1 with TRBJ2-1; no definite D call. The CDR3 covers 14 residues. From germline, CDR1 is DFQATT and CDR2 SNEGSKA (reference sequence). Trimming stripped 6 bases from V and 4 bases from J, with 16 bases between. The CDR3 region is CSASQDQGYNEQFF. In DNA form, the CDR3 reads TGCAGTGCCAGTCAGGATCAAGGGTACAATGAGCAGTTCTTC.

On this clonotype: Since the CDR3 does not end with the conserved phenylalanine or tryptophan, this likely comes from a read error. V is TRBV7-2 and J is TRBJ1-5; 8 bases are shared with TRBD1. V lost 2 bases to trimming and J lost 3 bases; unmatched junction nucleotides: 6. The germline V gene has CDR1 SGHTA and CDR2 FQGNSA. This CDR3 is 16 amino acids long. CDR3: CASSLLDRGPNQPQHL. In DNA, the CDR3 is TGTGCCAGCAGCTTACTAGACAGGGGCCCCAATCAGCCCCAGCATTTG.

Concerning this clonotype: Relative to the germline gene, one junction end is altered; a read error may explain this. The rearrangement uses TRBV9 and TRBJ2-5; weak D call: TRBD2 (6 bases). Germline CDR1 reads SGDLS; CDR2 reads YYNGEE. CDR3 length: 14 residues. CDR3 nucleotides: TGTGCCAGCAGCGATGGGGGAGGCCAAGAGGCCCAGTACTTC. It translates to CASSDGGGQEAQYF.

Ten or more counts support this clonotype. The CDR3 loop reads CASSQDSLENIQYF. The CDR3, as DNA: TGTGCCAGCAGCCAAGACAGTTTAGAAAACATTCAGTACTTC. The rearrangement links TRBV3-1 to TRBJ2-4; D not certain. The V end lost 0 bases, the J end lost 5 bases, and 8 bases lay between the germline ends. Germline V gene data show CDR1 as LGHDT and CDR2 as YNNKEL (reference sequence). The CDR3 covers 14 residues.

The genes are TRBV7-9 and TRBJ2-1, with 8 positions matching TRBD1. V lost 2 bases, J lost 0 bases, and 15 bases stayed unmatched. This CDR3 comprises 20 residues. The germline CDR1 and CDR2 sequences are SEHNR and FQNEAQ (reference sequence). CDR3 in amino acids: CASSLPKTGAAISSYNEQFF. CDR3 DNA sequence: TGTGCCAGCAGCTTACCTAAGACAGGGGCCGCGATCTCCTCCTACAATGAGCAGTTCTTC.

This clonotype was seen more than once but under ten times. This chain uses TRBV2 with TRBJ2-1; D unclear. Germline loops: CDR1 SNHLY, CDR2 FYNNEI. This CDR3 region has 14 residues. The germline V and J ends were trimmed by 0 bases and 8 bases, with 11 bases remaining between them. Here the CDR3 DNA reads TGTGCCAGCAGTGAAGCGCGTCTTTTGGATGAGCAGTTCTTC. This encodes CASSEARLLDEQFF.

The chain uses TRBV12-3 or TRBV12-4 and TRBJ2-1; TRBD1 is a possible D gene (5 bases). This CDR3 contains 17 residues. Trimming pared 6 bases from V and 4 bases from J, leaving 22 bases between. Here the CDR3 reads CASSLVQGPTRYNEQFF. CDR3 DNA: TGTGCCAGCAGCTTGGTCCAGGGCCCCACCCGGTACAATGAGCAGTTCTTC.

V and J are TRBV4-1 and TRBJ2-1; the D is unclear. The V gene's germline CDR1 is MGHRA and CDR2 YSYEKL. The CDR3 consists of 15 residues. The V end was cut by 0 bases, the J end by 11 bases, with 17 bases between. The CDR3 DNA follows: TGCGCCAGCAGCCAAGATCGGGCGCGACTTACTCAGCAGTTCTTC. It specifies CASSQDRARLTQQFF.

This clonotype has a handful of counts. This sequence joins TRBV2 and TRBJ2-4, with unresolved D. This CDR3 comprises 11 residues. Trimming stripped 8 bases from V and 7 bases from J, with 9 bases between. CDR1 and CDR2 from the germline V gene are SNHLY and FYNNEI. The CDR3 here is CASGTRNIQYF. CDR3 coding DNA: TGTGCCAGCGGCACTCGTAACATTCAGTACTTC.

This clonotype was picked up many times. The chain combines TRBV7-9 with TRBJ2-5; TRBD1 matches at 9 bases. V shed 6 bases, J shed 3 bases, and the junction held 5 bases outside the gene matches. This CDR3 contains 14 residues. Germline loops: CDR1 SEHNR, CDR2 FQNEAQ (reference sequence). The CDR3 nucleotides are TGTGCCAGCAGTACCGGGACAGGGAAAGAGACCCAGTACTTC. It encodes CASSTGTGKETQYF.